One sample yielded the 22 T cell receptor beta chains listed below, sequenced in a study of blood T cell repertoires in COVID-19. Some clones are missing from TCRdb's copy, which holds only in-frame ones; the method was immunoSEQ multiplex PCR. The sample records 190,000 or so clones, roughly four fifths being singletons. Sequenced sample: PBMCs or T cells enriched from blood (not recorded which). These receptors were collected from a man in his forties who had recovered from COVID-19.

This clone was seen a handful of times. The chain has TRBV5-1 and TRBJ1-1; a weak D match, TRBD1 (5 bases). The CDR3 is 14 amino acids. V lost 0 bases to trimming and J lost 1 base, with 7 bases between them. CDR1 is SGHRS, CDR2 YFSETQ, per germline. In DNA form, the CDR3 reads TGCGCCAGCAGCTTGGTAGGGGAGAACACTGAAGCTTTCTTT. Translation gives CASSLVGENTEAFF.

The CDR3 reads CASSSNGWGRGYGYTF. DNA of the CDR3: TGTGCCAGCAGCTCCAACGGCTGGGGGCGAGGCTATGGCTACACCTTC. The rearrangement links TRBV13 to TRBJ1-2, with D maybe TRBD1 (6 bases). Between the trimmed V and J ends, which lost 4 bases and 4 bases, there was a span of 19 bases. This CDR3 contains 16 residues. Germline CDR1 is PRHDT and CDR2 is FYEKMQ (reference sequence).

This sequence joins TRBV13 and TRBJ1-1; D might be TRBD1 (6 bases). Germline assignment: CDR1 PRHDT and CDR2 FYEKMQ (reference sequence). CDR3 length: 16 residues. The ends were cut back, 5 bases at V and 1 base at J, with 17 bases in the middle. CDR3 DNA: TGTGCCAGCAGCCCTGGGCAGGGCAGGGGGAACACTGAAGCTTTCTTT. Amino acids: CASSPGQGRGNTEAFF.

The CDR3 here is CASSQTGGGNTEAFF. Here the CDR3 DNA reads TGTGCCAGCAGCCAAACAGGGGGCGGTAACACTGAAGCTTTCTTT. The V call is TRBV4-2, the J call TRBJ1-1, with TRBD1 matching 9 bases. The CDR3 totals 15 residues. V dropped 2 bases and J dropped 2; count of bases not matched to a gene: 3. Germline V gives CDR1 LGHNA, CDR2 YNFKEQ.

In nucleotides, the CDR3 is TGTGCCAGCAGCTCAACAGGGGGCAAATATGGCTACACCTTC. Protein sequence: CASSSTGGKYGYTF. The chain employs TRBV7-3 and TRBJ1-2, with 9 bases that match TRBD1. CDR3 length: 14 residues. V dropped 4 bases and J dropped 5; count of bases not matched to a gene: 5. CDR1 is SGHTA, CDR2 FQGTGA, per germline.

The chain couples TRBV30 to TRBJ1-1; 10 bases agree with TRBD1. Germline V gene sequence: CDR1 GTSNPN, CDR2 SVGIG (reference sequence). Trimming at V came to 1 base and at J to 0 bases, leaving 20 bases not matched to a gene. The CDR3 is 21 residues long. The CDR3 here is CAWSGEGQGRLAADLNTEAFF. CDR3 bases: TGTGCCTGGAGTGGAGAGGGACAGGGGAGGTTGGCCGCAGATTTGAACACTGAAGCTTTCTTT. The variable domain in full, completed from reference TRBV30 and TRBJ1-1, reads SQTIHQWPATLVQPVGSPLSLECTVEGTSNPNLYWYRQAAGRGLQLLFYSVGIGQISSEVPQNLSASRPQDRQFILSSKKLLLSDSGFYLCAWSGEGQGRLAADLNTEAFFGQGTRLTVV.

The chain links TRBV30 to TRBJ2-1, with D perhaps matching TRBD1 (6 bases). The V end was cut by 7 bases, the J end by 5 bases, with 18 bases between. The germline gives CDR1 GTSNPN, CDR2 SVGIG (reference sequence). The CDR3 runs to 14 residues. CDR3 nucleotide sequence: TGTGCCTATAGGGGGTTAGCCTCGAACAATGAGCAGTTCTTC. As protein: CAYRGLASNNEQFF. The complete variable domain, with remaining parts taken from reference TRBV30 and TRBJ2-1, reads SQTIHQWPATLVQPVGSPLSLECTVEGTSNPNLYWYRQAAGRGLQLLFYSVGIGQISSEVPQNLSASRPQDRQFILSSKKLLLSDSGFYLCAYRGLASNNEQFFGPGTRLTVL.

The V call is TRBV5-4, the J call TRBJ1-1, with D possibly being TRBD1 (6 bases). The V gene's germline CDR1 is SGHNT and CDR2 YYREEE (reference sequence). This CDR3 is built from 14 residues. V gave up 5 bases and J gave up 1 base, with 12 bases separating them. The CDR3 DNA reads as TGTGCCAGCAGTTCAGGGGATCGGAACACTGAAGCTTTCTTT. Amino acid sequence: CASSSGDRNTEAFF.

V is TRBV6-2 or TRBV6-3 and J is TRBJ2-7; the D gene is possibly TRBD1 (6 bases). V was shortened by 3 bases and J by 0 bases, with 15 bases between the two germline ends. Germline assignment: CDR1 MNHEY and CDR2 SVGEGT. The CDR3 spans 16 residues. This chain's CDR3 is CASSYPGDILSYEQYF. The DNA of the CDR3 is TGTGCCAGCAGTTATCCCGGGGACATCCTCTCCTACGAGCAGTACTTC.

This sequence joins TRBV19 and TRBJ1-1; 8 bases align to TRBD1. Germline V gene lookup returns CDR1 LNHDA and CDR2 SQIVND (reference sequence). The V and J ends lost 6 bases and 6 bases, in that order; junction bases with no gene match: 6. This CDR3 is built from 13 residues. CDR3 region: CASRDRADSEAFF. CDR3 bases: TGTGCCAGTAGGGACAGGGCGGATTCTGAAGCTTTCTTT.

The V and J genes are TRBV19 and TRBJ2-3; D gene ambiguous. Trimming shortened V by 6 bases and J by 1 base, and 8 bases separated the two germline ends. The CDR3 has 13 residues. Germline loops: CDR1 LNHDA, CDR2 SQIVND (reference sequence). The CDR3 is CASRVSGTDTQYF. CDR3 nucleotide sequence: TGTGCCAGTAGAGTATCGGGCACAGATACGCAGTATTTT.

This clone was detected once. This chain links TRBV15 with TRBJ1-5; 11 nucleotides agree with TRBD1. This CDR3 region has 17 residues. CDR1 LNHNV and CDR2 YYDKDF come from the germline V gene (reference sequence). V lost 1 base to trimming and J lost 6 bases; unmatched junction nucleotides: 8. The CDR3 spells CATSRGDRGVYSQPQHF. The CDR3 region has the DNA TGTGCCACCAGCAGAGGGGACAGGGGGGTTTACTCTCAGCCCCAGCATTTT. Drawing the rest from reference TRBV15 and TRBJ1-5, the complete variable domain is DAMVIQNPRYQVTQFGKPVTLSCSQTLNHNVMYWYQQKSSQAPKLLFHYYDKDFNNEADTPDNFQSRRPNTSFCFLDIRSPGLGDTAMYLCATSRGDRGVYSQPQHFGDGTRLSIL.

The V and J genes are TRBV28 and TRBJ1-2, with 7 bases aligning to TRBD1. V lost 3 bases, J lost 4 bases, and 2 bases stayed unmatched. The germline CDR1 and CDR2 sequences are MDHEN and SYDVKM. There are 13 residues in the CDR3. The CDR3 DNA follows: TGTGCCAGCAGTTTCCGGGACAGCTATGGCTACACCTTC. It yields the protein CASSFRDSYGYTF.

V gene TRBV19 combines with J gene TRBJ2-4; 11 bases agree with TRBD1. The V segment lost 6 bases and the J segment 10 bases; nucleotides outside the gene matches: 8. The CDR3 loop spans 14 amino acids. Germline V CDR1 and CDR2: LNHDA, SQIVND (reference sequence). The CDR3 DNA reads TGTGCCAGTAGAATTACCGGGACAGGGGGAATTCAGTACTTC. Its protein is CASRITGTGGIQYF.

The chain employs TRBV4-1 and TRBJ1-6; possible D gene TRBD1, 5 bases. The CDR3 is 17 residues long. V was trimmed by 0 bases and J by 9 bases, leaving 18 bases between them. CDR1 is MGHRA, CDR2 YSYEKL, per germline. The CDR3 is CASSQDSSGRAISPLHF. The DNA of the CDR3 is TGCGCCAGCAGCCAAGATTCGTCGGGCAGGGCGATTTCACCCCTCCACTTT.

The CDR3 DNA follows: TGTGCCAACGGATTAACCGGGGGGAGCACAGATACGCAGTATTTT. Amino acids: CANGLTGGSTDTQYF. The chain employs TRBV10-3 and TRBJ2-3; 7 bases match TRBD2. There are 15 residues in the CDR3. The germline V gene has CDR1 ENHRY and CDR2 SYGVKD. The ends lost 10 bases at V and 0 bases at J; junction bases unmatched: 10.

Here the CDR3 DNA reads TGTGCCAGCAGCCCCAGGACTAGCGGGCCTTATAAGGGGCAGTTCTTC. It yields the protein CASSPRTSGPYKGQFF. This rearrangement joins TRBV7-2 to TRBJ2-1; TRBD2 matches 11 bases. There are 16 residues in the CDR3. From germline, CDR1 is SGHTA and CDR2 FQGNSA. The V gene end was trimmed by 5 bases and the J gene end by 12 bases; junction bases not matched to a gene: 15.

The chain joins TRBV19 to TRBJ1-4; D not certain. CDR3 length: 17 amino acids. V lost 3 bases to trimming and J lost 8 bases, with 22 bases between them. CDR1 is LNHDA, CDR2 SQIVND, per germline (reference sequence). CDR3 in amino acids: CASSMVERSSVTEKLFF. CDR3 in DNA: TGTGCCAGTAGTATGGTGGAGCGATCATCGGTTACGGAAAAACTGTTTTTT.

The chain recombines TRBV6-1 with TRBJ1-1; the D gene is possibly TRBD1 (5 bases). This CDR3 region has 13 residues. CDR1 and CDR2 (germline): MNHNS, SASEGT. V dropped 11 bases and J dropped 1 base, with 14 bases sitting between them. DNA for the CDR3: TGTGCCGCCAGATTCGGACAGAACACTGAAGCTTTCTTT. This codes for CAARFGQNTEAFF.

J is TRBJ2-3 and V is TRBV19, with D maybe TRBD1 (6 bases). There are 15 residues in the CDR3. CDR1 is LNHDA, CDR2 SQIVND, per germline (reference sequence). V was trimmed by 5 bases and J by 4 bases, leaving 16 bases between them. Here the CDR3 reads CASSPSQGSPDTQYF. In DNA, the CDR3 is TGTGCCAGTAGTCCAAGCCAGGGGAGCCCAGATACGCAGTATTTT.

The chain links TRBV19 to TRBJ1-5; no clear D gene. CDR3 size: 14 residues. V dropped 5 bases and J dropped 5 bases, with 13 bases sitting between them. Germline V gene lookup returns CDR1 LNHDA and CDR2 SQIVND (reference sequence). CDR3 in amino acids: CASSFRGRDQPQHF. Written as DNA, the CDR3 is TGTGCCAGTAGTTTTCGGGGTAGGGATCAGCCCCAGCATTTT. Variable domain in full (rest from reference TRBV19 and TRBJ1-5): DGGITQSPKYLFRKEGQNVTLSCEQNLNHDAMYWYRQDPGQGLRLIYYSQIVNDFQKGDIAEGYSVSREKKESFPLTVTSAQKNPTAFYLCASSFRGRDQPQHFGDGTRLSIL.

This chain's CDR3 is CASSPREYTQYF. The CDR3 DNA reads as TGTGCCAGCAGTCCTCGTGAGTATACGCAGTATTTT. The chain employs TRBV6-6 and TRBJ2-3; D unresolved. V lost 5 bases, J lost 7 bases, and 10 bases lay in between. CDR1 and CDR2 from the germline V gene are MNHNY and SVGAGI (reference sequence). The CDR3 extends over 12 amino acids.